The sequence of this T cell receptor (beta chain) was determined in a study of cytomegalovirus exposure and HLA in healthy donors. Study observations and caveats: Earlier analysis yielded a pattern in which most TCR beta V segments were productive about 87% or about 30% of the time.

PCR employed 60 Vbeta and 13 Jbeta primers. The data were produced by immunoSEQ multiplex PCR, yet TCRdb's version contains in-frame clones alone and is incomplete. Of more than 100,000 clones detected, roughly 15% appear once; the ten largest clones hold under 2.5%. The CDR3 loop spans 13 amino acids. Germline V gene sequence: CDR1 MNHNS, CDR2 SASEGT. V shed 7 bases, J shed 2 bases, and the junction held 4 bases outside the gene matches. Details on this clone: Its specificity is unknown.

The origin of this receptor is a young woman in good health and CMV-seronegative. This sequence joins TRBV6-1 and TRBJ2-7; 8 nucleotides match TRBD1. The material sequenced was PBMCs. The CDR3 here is CASTRTGPYEQYF. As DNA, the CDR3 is TGTGCCAGCACCCGGACAGGGCCCTACGAGCAGTACTTC.